These 6 T cell receptor beta chains were sequenced from one sample in a study of Ad26.COV2.S vaccination and SARS-CoV-2 variants. The assay was immunoSEQ multiplex PCR, and TCRdb's table has in-frame clones only and misses some. In the table there are roughly 680,000 clones, about 90% of which are singletons. Treatment described: some 20 received Ad26.COV2.S at low or high dose, single or two shots; five or six received placebo; per-sample allocation not given. Repertoires come from day 63 after the first vaccine or placebo injection. The sample was peripheral blood, taken in a trial of Ad26.COV2.S vaccine versus placebo. The origin of the receptors is a person between 18 and 60 years old who received the Ad26.COV2.S COVID-19 vaccine or a placebo.

This clone has a handful of counts. The V and J genes are TRBV3-1 (or the pseudogene TRBV3-2) and TRBJ2-7; D gene uncertain. The CDR3 spans 14 residues. V lost 0 bases and J 1 base, leaving 7 bases between the germline ends. The germline CDR1 and CDR2 sequences are LGHDT and YNNKEL (reference sequence). The CDR3, as DNA: TGTGCCAGCAGCCAAGATTTCCAGTCCTACGAGCAGTACTTC. It specifies CASSQDFQSYEQYF.

This chain's CDR3 is CASNRGGGQPQHF. The DNA of the CDR3 is TGTGCCAGTAATCGGGGAGGAGGGCAGCCCCAGCATTTT. The V gene is TRBV19, the J gene TRBJ1-5; the D is unclear. The CDR3 covers 13 residues. The V gene's germline CDR1 is LNHDA and CDR2 SQIVND (reference sequence). Deletions cut 7 bases from V and 7 bases from J, with 14 bases between.

The genes are TRBV30 and TRBJ2-7; tentatively, D is TRBD1 or TRBD2 (6 bases each). This CDR3 has 14 amino acids. The germline gives CDR1 GTSNPN, CDR2 SVGIG (reference sequence). Trimming cost V 0 bases and J 6 bases, with 15 bases left between them. The CDR3 is CAWSVGGKVGEQYF. The CDR3 DNA sequence: TGTGCCTGGAGTGTAGGGGGGAAGGTTGGCGAGCAGTACTTC.

The V call is TRBV19, the J call TRBJ1-5; 10 bases are a match to TRBD1. The V segment lost 3 bases and the J segment 7 bases; nucleotides outside the gene matches: 12. Germline CDR1 is LNHDA and CDR2 is SQIVND (reference sequence). CDR3 length: 17 amino acids. The CDR3 sequence: CASSIPGQGRVRQPQHF. CDR3 DNA: TGTGCCAGTAGTATCCCGGGACAGGGGAGGGTCCGGCAGCCCCAGCATTTT.

Worth noting for this clone: The same CDR3 can be traced to other DNA sequences in this sample. V and J are TRBV27 and TRBJ1-5; tentatively, D is TRBD1 (6 bases). This CDR3 comprises 13 residues. V was clipped by 6 bases and J by 4 bases, with 10 bases between them. The germline V gene encodes CDR1 MNHEY and CDR2 SMNVEV (reference sequence). The DNA of the CDR3 is TGTGCCAGCAGCCTACAGGGAAATCAGCCCCAGCATTTT. It translates to CASSLQGNQPQHF.

A note on this clone: This sample includes further DNA sequences coding for the same CDR3. V and J are TRBV11-3 and TRBJ2-5; D unresolved. Looked up from germline, CDR1 is SGHNT and CDR2 is YENEEA. The CDR3 is made up of 14 amino acids. Deletions cut 1 base from V and 1 base from J, with 7 bases between. The CDR3 protein is CASSLGGSQETQYF. CDR3 sequence (DNA): TGTGCCAGCAGCTTAGGCGGCAGCCAAGAGACCCAGTACTTC.